This T cell receptor beta chain stems from a study of shared clonotypes between healthy human individuals. Study overall: In total, the donors were a couple of women and a few men aged 18 to 49. Study conclusions and caveats: Clonotypes shared by all four sorted-subset donors had higher generation probabilities than non-shared clonotypes.

The V end was cut by 0 bases, the J end by 4 bases, with 12 bases between. Germline CDR1 GTSNPN, CDR2 SVGIG (reference sequence). The CDR3 sequence is 14 residues long. For this clone: The antigen remains unidentified.

TCRdb keeps only in-frame clones here, not all; method: immunoSEQ multiplex PCR. Among some 2.4 million clones listed, over 85% were seen once. The sequenced sample consisted of naive CD4+ T cells from PBMCs. As to subset: CD45RA+ positively selected. The rearrangement joins TRBV30 to TRBJ1-2; perhaps TRBD1 as D (6 bases). The source is a man aged 18-30 years in good health. Some clones in this sample may be carry-over from other donors' samples. CDR3 bases: TGTGCCTGGAGTGTACCTACAGGGATCTATGGCTACACCTTC. It codes for CAWSVPTGIYGYTF.